The 11 T cell receptor beta chains below were found in one sample sequenced in a study of control samples from healthy donors and cancer patients. Data came from immunoSEQ multiplex PCR; TCRdb stores just in-frame clones and leaves some out. Among over 70,000 clones listed, roughly nine tenths were seen once. The sample consisted of PBMCs. These receptors came from a woman between 50 and 59 years old with colorectal cancer.

V and J are TRBV4-3 and TRBJ1-2, with 7 bases aligning to TRBD1. V shed 1 base, J shed 3 bases, and the junction held 11 bases outside the gene matches. Germline CDR1 LGHNA, CDR2 YSLEER. The length of the CDR3 is 17 residues. CDR3 loop: CASSQVGQYRTDYGYTF. For the CDR3, the DNA is TGCGCCAGCAGCCAAGTGGGACAGTATAGGACAGACTATGGCTACACCTTC.

V and J are TRBV2 and TRBJ2-5, with a weak D call TRBD2 (5 bases). Germline-derived CDR1 and CDR2 are SNHLY and FYNNEI. The CDR3 runs 13 residues. V was trimmed by 2 bases and J by 4 bases, leaving 8 bases between them. CDR3 DNA sequence: TGTGCCAGCAGTGAAACCCGGGGAGAGACCCAGTACTTC. Amino acids: CASSETRGETQYF.

The rearrangement joins TRBV7-2 to TRBJ2-5, with 12 bases fitting TRBD2. V lost 7 bases and J lost 5; bases outside the gene matches: 5. CDR3 size: 14 residues. The germline gives CDR1 SGHTA, CDR2 FQGNSA. CDR3 amino acids: CASTLAGGGETQYF. The CDR3 bases are TGTGCCAGCACACTAGCGGGGGGAGGTGAGACCCAGTACTTC.

This chain uses TRBV18 with TRBJ1-2; D possibly corresponds to TRBD1 (5 bases). The germline V gene has CDR1 KGHSH and CDR2 LQKENI. The CDR3 totals 15 residues. Trimming took 4 bases from V and 2 from J, leaving 14 bases between them. Here the CDR3 reads CASSQTDLRNYGYTF. Written as DNA, the CDR3 is TGTGCCAGCTCACAGACAGACCTAAGAAACTATGGCTACACCTTC.

The chain uses TRBV5-1 and TRBJ2-6; the match to TRBD1 covers 12 bases. Per the germline V gene, CDR1 is SGHRS and CDR2 is YFSETQ. The CDR3 is 18 residues long. Losses at the gene ends were 4 bases for V and 4 bases for J; bases not matched to a gene: 9. The CDR3 loop reads CASSDPGQGALGANVLTF. The DNA for the CDR3 is TGCGCCAGCAGCGACCCGGGACAGGGGGCGCTAGGGGCCAACGTCCTGACTTTC.

This clone turned up a few times. V is TRBV10-3 and J is TRBJ1-5; no clear D gene. The germline gives CDR1 ENHRY, CDR2 SYGVKD. Deletions cut 3 bases from V and 7 bases from J, with 13 bases between. CDR3 length equals 14 residues. CDR3 protein: CAISDYQGGQPQHF. As DNA, the CDR3 is TGTGCCATCAGTGATTATCAAGGCGGGCAGCCCCAGCATTTT.

The rearrangement links TRBV2 to TRBJ2-1; the match to TRBD2 covers 12 bases. The V gene's germline CDR1 is SNHLY and CDR2 FYNNEI. The CDR3 is 17 residues long. The junction had 5 bases not matched to a gene; V was cut back by 3 bases and J by 2 bases. The CDR3 loop is CASSDRTSGKAYNEQFF. Written as DNA, the CDR3 is TGTGCCAGCAGTGACAGGACTAGCGGGAAGGCCTACAATGAGCAGTTCTTC.

The J gene is TRBJ2-1, the V gene TRBV4-1, with TRBD2 matching 8 bases. V dropped 4 bases and J dropped 1; count of bases not matched to a gene: 3. CDR1 is MGHRA and CDR2 is YSYEKL in the germline V gene. The CDR3 has 15 amino acids. The CDR3 reads CASSPGLGSYNEQFF. CDR3 DNA: TGCGCCAGCAGCCCGGGACTAGGTTCCTACAATGAGCAGTTCTTC.

The V and J genes are TRBV19 and TRBJ1-2; a weak D match, TRBD1 (5 bases). The V gene lost 7 bases and the J gene lost 8 bases, with 17 bases spanning the gap. CDR1 is LNHDA, CDR2 SQIVND, per germline (reference sequence). This CDR3 comprises 13 residues. CDR3 amino acids: CASTQPGWSGYTF. CDR3 nucleotide sequence: TGTGCCAGTACTCAACCAGGGTGGTCCGGCTACACCTTC.

This sequence joins TRBV7-2 and TRBJ1-1; D is undetermined. V was clipped by 5 bases and J by 0 bases, with 10 bases between them. CDR3 length: 14 residues. Germline V gives CDR1 SGHTA, CDR2 FQGNSA. The CDR3 coding sequence is TGTGCCAGCAGCCTACGGCGGTTGAACACTGAAGCTTTCTTT. It is translated as CASSLRRLNTEAFF.

The V gene is TRBV11-3, the J gene TRBJ2-2; possible D gene TRBD1, 6 bases. CDR3 length equals 17 residues. The ends were cut back, 3 bases at V and 1 base at J, with 15 bases in the middle. The V gene's germline CDR1 is SGHNT and CDR2 YENEEA. This chain's CDR3 is CASSFGKIQGNTGELFF. The CDR3 nucleotides read TGTGCCAGCAGCTTCGGTAAAATACAGGGGAACACCGGGGAGCTGTTTTTT.